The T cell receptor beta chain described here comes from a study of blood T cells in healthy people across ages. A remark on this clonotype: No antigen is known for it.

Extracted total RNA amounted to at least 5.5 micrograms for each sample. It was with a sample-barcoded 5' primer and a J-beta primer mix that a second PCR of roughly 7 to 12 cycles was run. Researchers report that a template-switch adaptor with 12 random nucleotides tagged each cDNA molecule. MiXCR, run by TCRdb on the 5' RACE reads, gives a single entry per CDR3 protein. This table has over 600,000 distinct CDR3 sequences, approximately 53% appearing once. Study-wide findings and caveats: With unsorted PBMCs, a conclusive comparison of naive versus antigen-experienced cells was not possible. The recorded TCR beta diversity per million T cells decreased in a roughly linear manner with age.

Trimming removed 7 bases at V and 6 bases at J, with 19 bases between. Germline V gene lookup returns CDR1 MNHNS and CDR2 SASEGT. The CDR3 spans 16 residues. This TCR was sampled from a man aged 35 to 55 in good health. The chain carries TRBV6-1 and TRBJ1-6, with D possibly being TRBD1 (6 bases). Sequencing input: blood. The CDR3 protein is CASTTSRGGSNSPLHF. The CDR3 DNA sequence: TGTGCCAGCACTACATCTAGGGGGGGGAGTAATTCACCCCTCCACTTT.